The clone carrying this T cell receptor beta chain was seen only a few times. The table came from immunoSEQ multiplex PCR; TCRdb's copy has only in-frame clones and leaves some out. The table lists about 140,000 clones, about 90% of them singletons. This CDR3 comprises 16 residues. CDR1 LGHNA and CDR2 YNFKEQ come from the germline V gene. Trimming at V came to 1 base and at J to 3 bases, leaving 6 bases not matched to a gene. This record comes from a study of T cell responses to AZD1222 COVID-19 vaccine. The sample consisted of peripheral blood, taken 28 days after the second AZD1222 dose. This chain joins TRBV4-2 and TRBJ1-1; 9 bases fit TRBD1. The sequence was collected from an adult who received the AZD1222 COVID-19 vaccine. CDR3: CASSQGRGQGDTEAFF. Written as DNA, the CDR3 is TGTGCCAGCAGCCAAGGCCGGGGACAGGGAGACACTGAAGCTTTCTTT.